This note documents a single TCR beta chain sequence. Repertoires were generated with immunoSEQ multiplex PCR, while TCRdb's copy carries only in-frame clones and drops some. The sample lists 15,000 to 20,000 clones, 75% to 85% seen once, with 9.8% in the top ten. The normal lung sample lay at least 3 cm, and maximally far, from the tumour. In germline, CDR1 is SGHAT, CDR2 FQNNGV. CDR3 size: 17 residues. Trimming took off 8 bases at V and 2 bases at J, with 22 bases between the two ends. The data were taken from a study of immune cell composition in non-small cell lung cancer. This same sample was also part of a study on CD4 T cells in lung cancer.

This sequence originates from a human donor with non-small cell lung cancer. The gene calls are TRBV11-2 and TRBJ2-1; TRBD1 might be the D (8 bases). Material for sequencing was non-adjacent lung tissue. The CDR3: CASLGGTGRLAYNEQFF. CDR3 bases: TGTGCCAGCCTCGGGGGGACAGGTCGCCTCGCCTACAATGAGCAGTTCTTC.